This is a list of T cell receptor beta chains from one sample in a study of shared clonotypes between healthy human individuals. Repertoires were generated with immunoSEQ multiplex PCR, while TCRdb's copy carries only in-frame clones and drops some. The sample holds 190,000 or so clones; approximately 95% are singletons and the top ten take roughly 0.07%. Material: naive CD4+ T cells sorted from blood. Receptors were obtained from a woman aged 30 to 39 in good health. Each CDR3 is given with its conserved first and last residue. The order of the fields is V gene, clone size, J gene, D gene, CDR3 DNA, CDR3 protein. D genes are given only for firm matches. Not all rows give a size; the values are once, few, many and, for expanded clones, a class.

>TRBV28|-|TRBJ2-3|-
TGTGCCAGCAGTAGTCCCCCGCCAGATACGCAGTATTTT
CASSSPPPDTQYF
>TRBV28|-|TRBJ2-7|-
TGTGCCAGCGGGGCGCGGGGGCTGTCCTACGAGCAGTACTTC
CASGARGLSYEQYF
>TRBV7-8|-|TRBJ2-7|TRBD2
TGTGCCAGCAGGGAGAGACTAGCGGGAGGGCCGAGGGAGCAGTACTTC
CASRERLAGGPREQYF
>TRBV5-1|-|TRBJ1-3|-
TGCGCCAGCAGTCCAAAGCCGGGAGCGGCTGGAAACACCATATATTTT
CASSPKPGAAGNTIYF
>TRBV9|-|TRBJ1-5|-
TGTGCCAGCAGCGTAGGATTCGGCTTGCAGCCCCAGCATTTT
CASSVGFGLQPQHF
>TRBV28|once|TRBJ2-2|TRBD2
TGTGCCAGCAGAGCCGGGACTAGCGGGAACACCGGGGAGCTGTTTTTT
CASRAGTSGNTGELFF
>TRBV14|-|TRBJ1-2|-
TGTGCCAGCAGCCAAGTGGGGGGCGCCGACTATGGCTACACCTTC
CASSQVGGADYGYTF
>TRBV6-5|few|TRBJ1-5|-
TGTGCCAGCAGTTACTCGTCTCAGCCCCAGCATTTT
CASSYSSQPQHF
>TRBV29-1|-|TRBJ1-1|-
TGCAGCGTTGTGATTTTGGGGGCTGAAGCTTTCTTT
CSVVILGAEAFF
>TRBV5-4|-|TRBJ1-2|-
TGTGCCAGCAGCGGCGGATTAAGCTTAACTAACTATGGCTACACCTTC
CASSGGLSLTNYGYTF
>TRBV5-5|-|TRBJ1-4|-
TGTGCCAGCAGCTTTTCATCCGGGCCAGTCGGTGAAAAACTGTTTTTT
CASSFSSGPVGEKLFF
>TRBV18|-|TRBJ2-7|-
TGTGCCAGCTCACCGGAGACTGTATCCTACGAGCAGTACTTC
CASSPETVSYEQYF
>TRBV29-1|once|TRBJ2-7|TRBD2
TGCAGCGCCGGGGGGGGTTCCTACGAGCAGTACTTC
CSAGGGSYEQYF
>TRBV10-2|-|TRBJ2-7|TRBD2
TGCGCCAGCATTCCTACTAGCGGGAGATTGGTCGAGCAGTACTTC
CASIPTSGRLVEQYF
>TRBV10-3|-|TRBJ1-1|TRBD1
TGTGCCATCAGCCTCGCCGGACAGGGGGCTGGGAACACTGAAGCTTTCTTT
CAISLAGQGAGNTEAFF
>TRBV7-2|-|TRBJ2-5|-
TGTGCCAGCAGCTTACGGCAGAACTATCAAGAGACCCAGTACTTC
CASSLRQNYQETQYF
>TRBV19|-|TRBJ2-2|TRBD2
TGTGCCAGTAGGATCGGGGGCGGGAGGACGTCCGGGGAGCTGTTTTTT
CASRIGGGRTSGELFF
>TRBV28|-|TRBJ2-7|TRBD2
TGTGCCAGCAGCCCCTGGGGCGGGAGAGCCTACGAGCAGTACTTC
CASSPWGGRAYEQYF
>TRBV4-1|-|TRBJ1-2|-
TGCGCCAGCAGCCAGCAGCACAGGGTGAACTATGGCTACACCTTC
CASSQQHRVNYGYTF
>TRBV2|-|TRBJ2-7|TRBD2
TGTGCCAGCAGTGAGGATCGGGGAGGGGATTTCGGCGAGCAGTACTTC
CASSEDRGGDFGEQYF
>TRBV7-9|-|TRBJ2-7|-
TGTGCCAGCAGCTTATACCGGGGGCCTTACTACGAGCAGTACTTC
CASSLYRGPYYEQYF
>TRBV19|-|TRBJ2-3|-
TGTGCCAGTAGTATTGGAGATACGCAGTATTTT
CASSIGDTQYF
>TRBV20-1|-|TRBJ2-7|-
TGCAGTGCTAGACAGCTCTACGAGCAGTACTTC
CSARQLYEQYF
>TRBV4-1|-|TRBJ2-7|TRBD2
TGCGCCAGCAGTCCCGGGACTAGAAGTCCCTACGAGCAGTACTTC
CASSPGTRSPYEQYF
>TRBV5-1|-|TRBJ2-2|-
TGCGCCAGCAGCTTGCTGGGCTGGACCGGGGAGCTGTTTTTT
CASSLLGWTGELFF
>TRBV15|once|TRBJ1-5|-
TGTGCCACCAGCAGCCCCGAATACCTAGGGAATCAGCCCCAGCATTTT
CATSSPEYLGNQPQHF
>TRBV7-9|-|TRBJ2-2|-
TGTGCCAGCAGCTTCATGGGTAACACCGGGGAGCTGTTTTTT
CASSFMGNTGELFF
>TRBV2|-|TRBJ2-2|-
TGTGCCAGCAGCCGGGACAACCTCGTCGGGGAGCTGTTTTTT
CASSRDNLVGELFF
>TRBV18|-|TRBJ1-2|-
TGTGCCAGCTCACCAAGGGACCAGGAGGGCTACACCTTC
CASSPRDQEGYTF
>TRBV4-3|-|TRBJ1-4|-
TGCGCCAGCAGCCATGATCTCGCAGTAGCTAATGAAAAACTGTTTTTT
CASSHDLAVANEKLFF
>TRBV6-5|-|TRBJ2-1|TRBD2
TGTGCCAGCAGTTACTCGGCTAGCGGGAAAAATGAGCAGTTCTTC
CASSYSASGKNEQFF
>TRBV7-3|-|TRBJ2-7|-
TGTGCCAGCAGCTTAAGCGGCTTAGGCGAGCAGTACTTC
CASSLSGLGEQYF
>TRBV11-2|-|TRBJ2-7|-
TGTGCCAGCAGCCCCGGGATTGGTCCTGTGGACGAGCAGTACTTC
CASSPGIGPVDEQYF
>TRBV10-1|-|TRBJ1-5|-
TGCGCCAGTTCAAGACAGAACAATCAGCCCCAGCATTTT
CASSRQNNQPQHF
>TRBV23-1|-|TRBJ1-3|-
TGCGCCAGCAGTCAATCCCTAACGACAGCGTCTGGAAACACCATATATTTT
CASSQSLTTASGNTIYF
>TRBV11-2|-|TRBJ2-7|-
TGTGCCAGCAGCTTACGGCCGTACGAGCAGTACTTC
CASSLRPYEQYF
>TRBV9|-|TRBJ2-1|-
TGTGCCAGCACCAGACAAGCGGGCCTCTCCTACAATGAGCAGTTCTTC
CASTRQAGLSYNEQFF
>TRBV7-2|-|TRBJ2-7|TRBD2
TGTGCCAGCAGCTTAGAGGAGCGGGAGGAACCCTACGAGCAGTACTTC
CASSLEEREEPYEQYF
>TRBV5-1|-|TRBJ2-2|-
TGCGCCAGCAGCTTGGGGGCCGGGGAGCTGTTTTTT
CASSLGAGELFF
>TRBV27|-|TRBJ2-7|TRBD1
TGTGCCAGCAGTTTTAGATTCGGGACAGGGCGCTACGAGCAGTACTTC
CASSFRFGTGRYEQYF
>TRBV27|once|TRBJ2-7|TRBD1
TGTGCCAGCAGTTTGGCCGGGACAGGGGGTCCCGAGCAGTACTTC
CASSLAGTGGPEQYF